This passage covers 13 T cell receptor beta chains from one sample sequenced in a study of CD8 T cells in Susac syndrome. When the RNA was reverse transcribed, random hexamers were used with an input of about 0.5 to 1 ug. TCRdb independently ran MiXCR on the immunoSEQ multiplex PCR reads; one entry per CDR3 protein. The profile shows more than 95,000 distinct CDR3 sequences, around 94% of them singletons. The source material was CD4+ T cells from PBMCs. Receptors were obtained from a human donor in good health.

The chain combines TRBV5-1 with TRBJ1-4, with D unresolved. Germline V gene data show CDR1 as SGHRS and CDR2 as YFSETQ. V lost 4 bases to trimming and J lost 8 bases, with 9 bases between them. The CDR3 sequence is 12 residues long. The CDR3 DNA reads as TGCGCCAGCAGCCAGGAAAGGGAAAAACTGTTTTTT. This sequence encodes CASSQEREKLFF. The full variable domain, with the rest looked up from reference TRBV5-1 and TRBJ1-4, is KAGVTQTPRYLIKTRGQQVTLSCSPISGHRSVSWYQQTPGQGLQFLFEYFSETQRNKGNFPGRFSGRQFSNSRSEMNVSTLELGDSALYLCASSQEREKLFFGSGTQLSVL.

The chain joins TRBV18 to TRBJ1-1, with 8 bases lining up with TRBD1. CDR1 is KGHSH and CDR2 is LQKENI in the germline V gene. The CDR3 sequence is 13 residues long. With V trimmed by 8 bases and J by 4 bases, 6 bases remained unmatched. In nucleotides, the CDR3 is TGTGCCAGCGGGCAGGGGGCGGTCACTGAAGCTTTCTTT. It yields the protein CASGQGAVTEAFF.

The chain is built from TRBV19 and TRBJ2-2, with D uncertain. V lost 7 bases to trimming and J lost 4 bases, with 4 bases between them. Germline CDR1 LNHDA, CDR2 SQIVND (reference sequence). The CDR3 loop spans 11 amino acids. The CDR3 spells CASTFTGELFF. In nucleotides, the CDR3 is TGTGCCAGTACTTTCACCGGGGAGCTGTTTTTT.

The chain links TRBV7-2 to TRBJ1-5, with D uncertain. The CDR3 covers 13 residues. CDR1 is SGHTA and CDR2 is FQGNSA in the germline V gene. V lost 5 bases and J lost 5, with 10 bases in between. CDR3 DNA sequence: TGTGCCAGCAGCGCAGAAAAACATCAGCCCCAGCATTTT. This sequence encodes CASSAEKHQPQHF.

This chain uses TRBV6-2 or TRBV6-3 with TRBJ1-5; 9 bases map to TRBD1. The CDR3 runs to 15 residues. V dropped 3 bases and J dropped 7; count of bases not matched to a gene: 7. Germline loops: CDR1 MNHEY, CDR2 SVGEGT. The CDR3 sequence is CASSYPGTGSQPQHF. The CDR3 nucleotides are TGTGCCAGCAGTTATCCCGGGACAGGGAGCCAGCCCCAGCATTTT.

The chain links TRBV7-8 to TRBJ2-4; TRBD2 is a possible D gene (5 bases). This CDR3 has 16 amino acids. V lost 0 bases to trimming and J lost 9 bases, with 18 bases between them. Germline CDR1 and CDR2: SGHVS and FQNEAQ. CDR3 sequence: CASSLALVTVQSIQYF. DNA for the CDR3: TGTGCCAGCAGCTTAGCACTAGTAACGGTCCAAAGCATTCAGTACTTC.

This clonotype appeared once. The rearrangement uses TRBV6-6 and TRBJ2-1; D gene uncertain. Germline V CDR1 and CDR2: MNHNY, SVGAGI (reference sequence). Trimming cost V 7 bases and J 2 bases, with 12 bases left between them. The CDR3 covers 14 residues. Here the CDR3 reads CASIGRSTYNEQFF. Here the CDR3 DNA reads TGTGCCAGCATCGGGCGCTCGACCTACAATGAGCAGTTCTTC.

This clonotype was detected only a few times. The chain links TRBV27 to TRBJ2-5; the D call may be TRBD1 or TRBD2 (5 bases each). This CDR3 spans 14 amino acids. The germline CDR1 and CDR2 sequences are MNHEY and SMNVEV (reference sequence). V gave up 1 base and J gave up 1 base, with 7 bases separating them. The chain's CDR3 is CASSLLGTQETQYF. The CDR3 region has the DNA TGTGCCAGCAGTTTATTAGGGACCCAAGAGACCCAGTACTTC.

The CDR3 spells CASSIEWGGLYNEQFF. DNA for the CDR3: TGTGCCAGTAGTATAGAATGGGGAGGGCTCTACAATGAGCAGTTCTTC. V gene TRBV19 combines with J gene TRBJ2-1, with TRBD2 identical over 7 bases. J was trimmed by 3 bases and V by 0 bases; bases with no gene match: 5. CDR1 and CDR2 from the germline V gene are LNHDA and SQIVND (reference sequence). This CDR3 is built from 16 residues. The whole variable domain, filled in from reference TRBV19 and TRBJ2-1, reads DGGITQSPKYLFRKEGQNVTLSCEQNLNHDAMYWYRQDPGQGLRLIYYSQIVNDFQKGDIAEGYSVSREKKESFPLTVTSAQKNPTAFYLCASSIEWGGLYNEQFFGPGTRLTVL.

The chain links TRBV6-5 to TRBJ2-7; 9 bases line up with TRBD1. The germline CDR1 and CDR2 sequences are MNHEY and SVGAGI. The CDR3 totals 19 residues. Unmatched junction bases numbered 17, after V lost 2 bases and J lost 3 bases. The CDR3, as DNA: TGTGCCAGCAGTTACATTACTTCCTCCGGGACAGGGATCGTCTACGAGCAGTACTTC. Protein product: CASSYITSSGTGIVYEQYF.

The chain uses TRBV12-3 or TRBV12-4 and TRBJ1-1; D is undetermined. CDR3 length equals 14 residues. Deletions cut 6 bases from V and 0 bases from J, with 11 bases between. The CDR3 reads CASSPSHMNTEAFF. CDR3 sequence (DNA): TGTGCCAGCAGCCCCTCTCACATGAACACTGAAGCTTTCTTT.

V and J are TRBV29-1 and TRBJ2-3; tentatively, D is TRBD2 (7 bases). The CDR3 spans 15 residues. V lost 3 bases and J lost 5, with 18 bases in between. The V gene's germline CDR1 is SQVTM and CDR2 ANQGSEA. The CDR3: CSVDPLGGGIDTQYF. CDR3 nucleotide sequence: TGCAGCGTTGACCCTTTAGGGGGAGGGATAGATACGCAGTATTTT.

This clonotype was detected once. The CDR3 here is CSARDLSGISETQYF. The DNA of the CDR3 is TGCAGTGCTAGAGATCTAAGCGGGATTTCTGAGACCCAGTACTTC. The chain couples TRBV20-1 to TRBJ2-5; 7 bases are a match to TRBD2. V shed 0 bases and J 5 bases; nucleotides not matched to a gene: 9. Germline assignment: CDR1 DFQATT and CDR2 SNEGSKA (reference sequence). This CDR3 spans 15 amino acids.